A selection of T cell receptor beta chains follows, all from one sample in a study of T cells in Graves' hyperthyroidism and ophthalmopathy. MiXCR was run by TCRdb on the multiplex PCR reads, yielding one entry per CDR3 protein. The sample holds roughly 630,000 distinct CDR3 sequences, less than 20% seen once. The sequenced sample consisted of blood. Receptors were obtained from a woman aged 25 to 45 with Graves' hyperthyroidism. Each CDR3 is given without its conserved first and last residue.

len: 14; v_gene: TRBV18; CDR3aa: ASSPRILVLNTEAF
len: 15; v_gene: TRBV5-4; CDR3aa: ASSLKVAGGLSDTQY
len: 13; v_gene: TRBV9; CDR3aa: ASSPLTGAGYEQY
len: 13; v_gene: TRBV27; CDR3aa: ASSSREGLKDIQY
len: 11; v_gene: TRBV19; CDR3aa: ASSREGSYEQY
len: 12; v_gene: TRBV6-2/TRBV6-3; CDR3aa: ASISLAGTNEQF
len: 12; v_gene: TRBV6-1; CDR3aa: ASSADRGAYEQY
len: 13; v_gene: TRBV12-3/TRBV12-4; CDR3aa: ASSLRSGPSYEQY
len: 11; v_gene: TRBV7-9; CDR3aa: ASSLALRGGYT
len: 13; v_gene: TRBV11-3; CDR3aa: ASSSGGEWGETQY
len: 13; v_gene: TRBV6-2/TRBV6-3; CDR3aa: ASSYNRISTDTQY
len: 11; v_gene: TRBV7-7; CDR3aa: ASSQGQAKEQF